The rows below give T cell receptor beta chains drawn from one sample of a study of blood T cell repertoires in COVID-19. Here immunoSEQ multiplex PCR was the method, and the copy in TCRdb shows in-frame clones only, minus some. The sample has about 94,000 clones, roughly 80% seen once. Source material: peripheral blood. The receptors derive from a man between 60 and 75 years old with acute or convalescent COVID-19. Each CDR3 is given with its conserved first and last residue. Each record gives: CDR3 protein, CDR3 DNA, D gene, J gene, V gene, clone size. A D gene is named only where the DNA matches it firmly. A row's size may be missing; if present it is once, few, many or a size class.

CDR3aa: CSVISGGAFGEQFF
CDR3nt: TGCAGCGTAATAAGCGGGGGGGCCTTCGGTGAGCAGTTCTTC
d_gene: TRBD2
j_gene: TRBJ2-1
v_gene: TRBV29-1
abundance: -

CDR3aa: CASSETRRTEAFF
CDR3nt: TGTGCCAGCAGTGAAACAAGGAGGACTGAAGCTTTCTTT
d_gene: -
j_gene: TRBJ1-1
v_gene: TRBV2
abundance: -

CDR3aa: CASSWGQAYNQPQHF
CDR3nt: TGTGCCAGCAGCTGGGGACAGGCCTACAATCAGCCCCAGCATTTT
d_gene: TRBD1
j_gene: TRBJ1-5
v_gene: TRBV5-5
abundance: -

CDR3aa: CASRGTGAYGYTF
CDR3nt: TGCGCCAGCAGAGGGACAGGGGCCTATGGCTACACCTTC
d_gene: TRBD1
j_gene: TRBJ1-2
v_gene: TRBV5-1
abundance: -

CDR3aa: CASSEDSYNEQFF
CDR3nt: TGTGCCAGCAGCGAGGACAGTTACAATGAGCAGTTCTTC
d_gene: -
j_gene: TRBJ2-1
v_gene: TRBV9
abundance: -

CDR3aa: CASSRGPGGYTF
CDR3nt: TGTGCCAGCAGCAGGGGGCCGGGTGGCTACACCTTC
d_gene: TRBD1
j_gene: TRBJ1-2
v_gene: TRBV6-5
abundance: -

CDR3aa: CASSPFSGNTIYF
CDR3nt: TGTGCCAGCAGCCCGTTCTCTGGAAACACCATATATTTT
d_gene: -
j_gene: TRBJ1-3
v_gene: TRBV7-3
abundance: -

CDR3aa: CASSQQFPTPVAGGEKLFF
CDR3nt: TGTGCCAGCAGCCAACAGTTTCCCACCCCTGTAGCGGGGGGTGAAAAACTGTTTTTT
d_gene: -
j_gene: TRBJ1-4
v_gene: TRBV14
abundance: -

CDR3aa: CASSQVATQYQETQYF
CDR3nt: TGTGCCAGCAGCCAAGTTGCGACACAGTACCAAGAGACCCAGTACTTC
d_gene: -
j_gene: TRBJ2-5
v_gene: TRBV3-1/TRBV3-2
abundance: -

CDR3aa: CASSEASGRETQYF
CDR3nt: TGTGCCAGCAGTGAAGCTTCAGGTCGGGAGACCCAGTACTTC
d_gene: -
j_gene: TRBJ2-5
v_gene: TRBV2
abundance: -

CDR3aa: CASSEGVRGRTEAFF
CDR3nt: TGTGCCAGCAGTGAAGGAGTCAGGGGGCGGACTGAAGCTTTCTTT
d_gene: TRBD1
j_gene: TRBJ1-1
v_gene: TRBV2
abundance: -

CDR3aa: CASTSGQNTEAFF
CDR3nt: TGTGCCAGCACCTCAGGACAGAACACTGAAGCTTTCTTT
d_gene: -
j_gene: TRBJ1-1
v_gene: TRBV12-3/TRBV12-4
abundance: -

CDR3aa: CASRHTGYMEAFF
CDR3nt: TGTGCCAGTAGACATACAGGGTACATGGAAGCTTTCTTT
d_gene: -
j_gene: TRBJ1-1
v_gene: TRBV19
abundance: -

CDR3aa: CASSLEGDEQFF
CDR3nt: TGCGCCAGCAGCTTGGAGGGAGATGAGCAGTTCTTC
d_gene: -
j_gene: TRBJ2-1
v_gene: TRBV5-1
abundance: -

CDR3aa: CASSPGDRGSGELFF
CDR3nt: TGCGCCAGCAGCCCGGGGGACAGGGGATCAGGGGAGCTGTTTTTT
d_gene: TRBD1
j_gene: TRBJ2-2
v_gene: TRBV5-1
abundance: once

CDR3aa: CASSLFEGEGARSPLHF
CDR3nt: TGTGCCAGCAGCTTATTTGAAGGTGAGGGGGCAAGGTCACCCCTCCACTTT
d_gene: TRBD1
j_gene: TRBJ1-6
v_gene: TRBV11-2
abundance: few

CDR3aa: CAISELTGNNYGYTF
CDR3nt: TGTGCCATCAGTGAGTTGACGGGAAATAACTATGGCTACACCTTC
d_gene: -
j_gene: TRBJ1-2
v_gene: TRBV10-3
abundance: -

CDR3aa: CASSQVLLGAGEQYF
CDR3nt: TGCGCCAGCAGCCAAGTCCTTTTGGGGGCTGGTGAGCAGTACTTC
d_gene: -
j_gene: TRBJ2-7
v_gene: TRBV4-1
abundance: -

CDR3aa: CAWSVNSNQPQHF
CDR3nt: TGTGCCTGGAGTGTGAACTCCAATCAGCCCCAGCATTTT
d_gene: -
j_gene: TRBJ1-5
v_gene: TRBV30
abundance: -

CDR3aa: CSVGDSDTQYF
CDR3nt: TGCAGCGTGGGGGACAGTGATACGCAGTATTTT
d_gene: TRBD1
j_gene: TRBJ2-3
v_gene: TRBV29-1
abundance: -

CDR3aa: CASSGASGGATDTQYF
CDR3nt: TGTGCCAGCAGTGGCGCTAGCGGGGGGGCCACAGATACGCAGTATTTT
d_gene: TRBD2
j_gene: TRBJ2-3
v_gene: TRBV6-1
abundance: few

CDR3aa: CSASQGVSDYGYTF
CDR3nt: TGCAGTGCTAGTCAAGGGGTTTCGGACTATGGCTACACCTTC
d_gene: -
j_gene: TRBJ1-2
v_gene: TRBV20-1
abundance: -

CDR3aa: CASSFSEDYGYTF
CDR3nt: TGTGCCAGCAGCTTTTCGGAGGACTATGGCTACACCTTC
d_gene: -
j_gene: TRBJ1-2
v_gene: TRBV7-2
abundance: -

CDR3aa: CASSYSPLTVGTEAFF
CDR3nt: TGTGCCAGCAGTTACTCGCCCCTGACAGTTGGCACTGAAGCTTTCTTT
d_gene: -
j_gene: TRBJ1-1
v_gene: TRBV6-5
abundance: -

CDR3aa: CASSLNAGGQYYEQYF
CDR3nt: TGTGCCAGCAGCTTAAACGCTGGGGGACAGTACTACGAGCAGTACTTC
d_gene: TRBD1
j_gene: TRBJ2-7
v_gene: TRBV7-3
abundance: once

CDR3aa: CASISIRGYTEAFF
CDR3nt: TGTGCCAGCATTAGCATCAGAGGGTACACTGAAGCTTTCTTT
d_gene: -
j_gene: TRBJ1-1
v_gene: TRBV6-5
abundance: -

CDR3aa: CASTNQMGHNIQYF
CDR3nt: TGTGCCAGCACCAACCAAATGGGACACAACATTCAGTACTTC
d_gene: -
j_gene: TRBJ2-4
v_gene: TRBV28
abundance: once

CDR3aa: CASSSGTSGAEQFF
CDR3nt: TGTGCCAGCAGCTCCGGGACTAGCGGGGCGGAGCAGTTCTTC
d_gene: TRBD2
j_gene: TRBJ2-1
v_gene: TRBV27
abundance: once

CDR3aa: CASSLVGGEETEAFF
CDR3nt: TGTGCCAGCAGCTTGGTTGGGGGCGAGGAGACTGAAGCTTTCTTT
d_gene: -
j_gene: TRBJ1-1
v_gene: TRBV5-6
abundance: -

CDR3aa: CASSFSGHGTGELFF
CDR3nt: TGTGCCAGCAGCTTTTCAGGGCATGGCACCGGGGAGCTGTTTTTT
d_gene: -
j_gene: TRBJ2-2
v_gene: TRBV7-3
abundance: -

CDR3aa: CASSVGQENTEAFF
CDR3nt: TGCGCCAGCAGCGTGGGACAGGAGAACACTGAAGCTTTCTTT
d_gene: TRBD1
j_gene: TRBJ1-1
v_gene: TRBV5-1
abundance: -

CDR3aa: CASSFGDSSANTGELFF
CDR3nt: TGTGCCAGCAGCTTTGGAGACTCCTCCGCGAACACCGGGGAGCTGTTTTTT
d_gene: -
j_gene: TRBJ2-2
v_gene: TRBV11-3
abundance: -

CDR3aa: CSVGDTREQYF
CDR3nt: TGCAGCGTTGGGGACACACGAGAGCAGTACTTC
d_gene: -
j_gene: TRBJ2-7
v_gene: TRBV29-1
abundance: -

CDR3aa: CATTRGGSPQETQYF
CDR3nt: TGCGCCACAACCCGAGGGGGATCTCCACAAGAGACCCAGTACTTC
d_gene: -
j_gene: TRBJ2-5
v_gene: TRBV5-1
abundance: once